Here is one T cell receptor beta chain with its context. The Seattle patients joined while their infection was active and were tracked longitudinally afterward. The data are from a study of blood T cell repertoires in COVID-19. Study-level information: Acute and convalescent COVID-19 samples came from the United States, Italy and Spain.

In the authors' methods: Scientists estimated how many nucleated cells there were by amplifying reference gene primers. Sequencing used immunoSEQ multiplex PCR; TCRdb keeps in-frame clones, though not all of them. The V and J calls and clone size come from that table; D and trimming were worked out from the DNA. The sample lists 310,000 or so clones, about nine tenths seen once, with around 11% in the top ten. CDR3 size: 12 residues. Trimming took 3 bases from V and 10 from J; bases not matched to a gene: 3. Germline loops: CDR1 SNHLY, CDR2 FYNNEI. This sequence was found in a woman aged 25 to 39 with COVID-19, enrolled during active disease. Material for sequencing was peripheral blood. The J gene is TRBJ2-1, the V gene TRBV2; 7 positions match TRBD2. This CDR3 reads CASSDGGREQFF. For the CDR3, the DNA is TGTGCCAGCAGTGACGGGGGGAGGGAGCAGTTCTTC.